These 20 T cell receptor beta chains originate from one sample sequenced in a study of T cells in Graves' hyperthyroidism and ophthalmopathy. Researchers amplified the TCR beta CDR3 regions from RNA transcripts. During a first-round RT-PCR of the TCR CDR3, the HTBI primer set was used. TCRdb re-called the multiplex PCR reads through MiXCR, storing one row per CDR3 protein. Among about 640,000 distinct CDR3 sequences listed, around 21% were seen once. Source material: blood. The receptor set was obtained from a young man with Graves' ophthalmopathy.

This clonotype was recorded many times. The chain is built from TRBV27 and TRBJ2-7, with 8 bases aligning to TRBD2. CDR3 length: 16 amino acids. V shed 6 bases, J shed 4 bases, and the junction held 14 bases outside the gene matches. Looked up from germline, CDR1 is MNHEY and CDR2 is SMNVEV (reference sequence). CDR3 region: CASSPQQREGRYEQYF. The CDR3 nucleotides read TGTGCCAGCAGCCCTCAGCAACGGGAGGGCCGATACGAGCAGTACTTC.

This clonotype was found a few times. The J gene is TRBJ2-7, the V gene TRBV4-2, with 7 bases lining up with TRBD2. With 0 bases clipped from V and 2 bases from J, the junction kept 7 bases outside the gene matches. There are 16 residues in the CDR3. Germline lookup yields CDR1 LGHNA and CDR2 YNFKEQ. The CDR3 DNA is TGTGCCAGCAGCCAAGATTTATCTGGGGGGGCCTACGAGCAGTACTTC. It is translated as CASSQDLSGGAYEQYF.

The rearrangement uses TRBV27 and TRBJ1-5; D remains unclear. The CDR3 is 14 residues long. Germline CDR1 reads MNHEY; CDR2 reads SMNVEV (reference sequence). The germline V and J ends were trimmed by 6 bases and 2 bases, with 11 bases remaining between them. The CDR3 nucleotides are TGTGCCAGCAGCTTTGGGGTGGGCAATCAGCCCCAGCATTTT. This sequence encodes CASSFGVGNQPQHF.

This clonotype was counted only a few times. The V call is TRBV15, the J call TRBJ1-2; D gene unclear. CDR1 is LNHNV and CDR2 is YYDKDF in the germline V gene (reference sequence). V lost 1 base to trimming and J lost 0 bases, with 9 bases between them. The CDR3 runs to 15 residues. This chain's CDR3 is CATSRGTAANYGYTF. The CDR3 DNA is TGTGCCACCAGCAGAGGGACTGCAGCTAACTATGGCTACACCTTC. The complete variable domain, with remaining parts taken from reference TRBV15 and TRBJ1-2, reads DAMVIQNPRYQVTQFGKPVTLSCSQTLNHNVMYWYQQKSSQAPKLLFHYYDKDFNNEADTPDNFQSRRPNTSFCFLDIRSPGLGDTAMYLCATSRGTAANYGYTFGSGTRLTVV.

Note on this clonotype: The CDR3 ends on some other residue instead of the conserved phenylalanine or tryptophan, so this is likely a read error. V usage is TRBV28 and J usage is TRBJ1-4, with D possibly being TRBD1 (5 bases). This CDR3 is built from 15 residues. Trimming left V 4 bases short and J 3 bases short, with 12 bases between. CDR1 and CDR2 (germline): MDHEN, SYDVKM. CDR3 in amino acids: CASSSPGGSNEKLFS. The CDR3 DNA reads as TGTGCCAGCAGTTCCCCCGGGGGATCTAATGAAAAACTGTTTTCT.

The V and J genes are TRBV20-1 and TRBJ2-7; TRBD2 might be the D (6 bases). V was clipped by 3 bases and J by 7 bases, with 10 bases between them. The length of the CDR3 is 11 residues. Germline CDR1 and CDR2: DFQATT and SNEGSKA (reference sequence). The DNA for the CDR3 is TGCAGTGCTAGCGGGAGCCGGGAGCAGTACTTC. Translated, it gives CSASGSREQYF.

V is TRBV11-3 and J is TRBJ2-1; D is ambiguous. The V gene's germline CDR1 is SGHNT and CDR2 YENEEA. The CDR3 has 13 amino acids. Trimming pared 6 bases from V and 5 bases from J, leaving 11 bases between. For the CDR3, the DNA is TGTGCCAGCAGTTCTAGTTTTCACAATGAGCAGTTCTTC. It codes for CASSSSFHNEQFF.

CDR3 in amino acids: CASRGSNEQFF. The CDR3 nucleotides are TGTGCCAGCAGAGGGTCGAATGAGCAGTTCTTC. The V gene is TRBV7-9, the J gene TRBJ2-1, with D uncertain. The CDR3 length is 11 residues. Trimming left V 6 bases short and J 7 bases short, with 7 bases between. In germline, CDR1 is SEHNR, CDR2 FQNEAQ (reference sequence).

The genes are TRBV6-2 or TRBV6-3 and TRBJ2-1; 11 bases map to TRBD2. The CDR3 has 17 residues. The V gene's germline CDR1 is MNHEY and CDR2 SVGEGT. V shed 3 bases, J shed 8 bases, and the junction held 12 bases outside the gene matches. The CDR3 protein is CASSYTGTSGSGHEQFF. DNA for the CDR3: TGTGCCAGCAGTTATACCGGTACTAGCGGGAGTGGGCATGAGCAGTTCTTC.

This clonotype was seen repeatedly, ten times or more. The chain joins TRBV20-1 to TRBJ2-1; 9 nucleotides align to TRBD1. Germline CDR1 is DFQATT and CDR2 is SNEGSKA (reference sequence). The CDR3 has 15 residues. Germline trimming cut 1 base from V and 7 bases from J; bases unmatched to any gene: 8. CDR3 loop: CSARARDRVGNEQFF. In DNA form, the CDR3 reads TGCAGTGCTAGAGCCCGGGACAGGGTGGGGAATGAGCAGTTCTTC.

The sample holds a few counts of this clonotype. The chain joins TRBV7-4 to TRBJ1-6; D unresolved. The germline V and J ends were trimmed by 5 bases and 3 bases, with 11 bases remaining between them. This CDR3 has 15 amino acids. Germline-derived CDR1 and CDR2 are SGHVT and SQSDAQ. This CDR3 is CASSPFKYYNSPLHF. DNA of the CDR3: TGTGCCAGCAGCCCATTCAAGTACTATAATTCACCCCTCCACTTT.

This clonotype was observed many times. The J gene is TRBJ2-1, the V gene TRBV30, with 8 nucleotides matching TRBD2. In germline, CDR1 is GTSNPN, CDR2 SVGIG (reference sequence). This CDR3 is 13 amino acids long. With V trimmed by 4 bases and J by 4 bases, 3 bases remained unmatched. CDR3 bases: TGTGCCTGGAACACGGGAGGGTACAATGAGCAGTTCTTC. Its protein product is CAWNTGGYNEQFF.

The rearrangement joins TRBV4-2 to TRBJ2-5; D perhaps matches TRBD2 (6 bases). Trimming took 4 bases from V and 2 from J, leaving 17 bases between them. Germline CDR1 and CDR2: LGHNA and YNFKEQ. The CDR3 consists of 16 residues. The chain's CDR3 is CASSLGGGSPQETQYF. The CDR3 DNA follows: TGTGCCAGCAGCCTGGGGGGAGGAAGTCCTCAAGAGACCCAGTACTTC.

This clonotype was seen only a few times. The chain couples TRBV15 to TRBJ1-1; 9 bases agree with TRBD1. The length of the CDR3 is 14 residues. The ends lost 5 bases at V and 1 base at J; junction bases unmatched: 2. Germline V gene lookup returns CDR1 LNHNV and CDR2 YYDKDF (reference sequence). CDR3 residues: CATSGTGSNTEAFF. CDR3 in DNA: TGTGCCACCAGCGGGACAGGGTCGAACACTGAAGCTTTCTTT.

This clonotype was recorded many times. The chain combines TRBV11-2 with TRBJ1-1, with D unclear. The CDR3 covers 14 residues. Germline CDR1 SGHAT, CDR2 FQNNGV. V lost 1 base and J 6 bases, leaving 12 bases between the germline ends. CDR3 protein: CASSLVGLQSEAFF. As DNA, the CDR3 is TGTGCCAGCAGCTTAGTTGGCCTCCAATCTGAAGCTTTCTTT.

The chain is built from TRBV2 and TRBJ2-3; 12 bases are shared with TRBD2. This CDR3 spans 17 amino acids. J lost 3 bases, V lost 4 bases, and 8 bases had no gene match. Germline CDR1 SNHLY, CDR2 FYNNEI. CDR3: CASSGRSTSGRTDTQYF. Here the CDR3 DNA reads TGTGCCAGCAGTGGCCGTTCGACTAGCGGGAGAACAGATACGCAGTATTTT.

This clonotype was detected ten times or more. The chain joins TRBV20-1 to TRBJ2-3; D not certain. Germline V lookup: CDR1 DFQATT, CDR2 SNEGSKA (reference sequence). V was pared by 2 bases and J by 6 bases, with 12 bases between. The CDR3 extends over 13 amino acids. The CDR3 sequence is CSARSYSGDTQYF. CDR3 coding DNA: TGCAGTGCTAGATCTTATAGTGGCGATACGCAGTATTTT.

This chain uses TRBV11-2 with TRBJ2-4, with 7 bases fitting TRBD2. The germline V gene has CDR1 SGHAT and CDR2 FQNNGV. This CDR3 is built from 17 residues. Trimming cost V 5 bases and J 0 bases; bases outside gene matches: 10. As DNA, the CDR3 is TGTGCCAGCAGCCCTGGCGGGAGAGGCCTAGCCAAAAACATTCAGTACTTC. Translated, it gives CASSPGGRGLAKNIQYF.

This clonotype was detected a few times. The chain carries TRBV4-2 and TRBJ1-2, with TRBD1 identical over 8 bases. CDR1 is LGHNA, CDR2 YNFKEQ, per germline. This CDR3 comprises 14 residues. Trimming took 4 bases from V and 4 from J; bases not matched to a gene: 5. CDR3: CASSPPGQAYGYTF. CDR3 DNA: TGTGCCAGCAGCCCCCCGGGACAGGCCTATGGCTACACCTTC.

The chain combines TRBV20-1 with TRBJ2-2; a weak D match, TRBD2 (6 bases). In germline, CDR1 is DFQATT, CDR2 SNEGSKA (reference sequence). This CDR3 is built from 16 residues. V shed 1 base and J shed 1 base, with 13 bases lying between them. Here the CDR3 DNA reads TGCAGTGCTAGAGTGGGGGGACCCGAGAACACCGGGGAGCTGTTTTTT. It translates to CSARVGGPENTGELFF.